The T cell receptor beta chain under discussion was sequenced for a study of blood T cell repertoires in COVID-19. Study at large: In each case, the material was cDNA or gDNA derived from T cells, B-cell-depleted T cells, or PBMCs.

Authors' analysis steps: Estimation of nucleated cell counts relied on the amplification of reference gene primers. The repertoire was sequenced with immunoSEQ multiplex PCR; TCRdb's copy has only in-frame clones and lacks some. The V and J calls and clone size come from that table; D and trimming were worked out from the DNA. The data show around 270,000 clones, approximately 88% seen once. Trimming shortened V by 2 bases and J by 2 bases, and 6 bases separated the two germline ends. CDR3 size: 13 residues. The germline V gene has CDR1 MNHEY and CDR2 SVGAGI. Membership in each cohort depended on participant-reported clinical history. Concerning this clone itself: Other DNA sequences within the sample encode an identical CDR3.

The specimen was PBMCs or T cells enriched from blood (not recorded which). The TCR originated in a middle-aged woman who had been exposed to COVID-19. This chain uses TRBV6-5 with TRBJ1-1; D might be TRBD1 (5 bases). CDR3: CASSYRGNTEAFF. The CDR3 coding sequence is TGTGCCAGCAGTTACAGGGGAAACACTGAAGCTTTCTTT.